The entry that follows covers one T cell receptor beta chain sequence. The target of this receptor is not known. Per-nucleotide qualities are absent, and no much larger clonotype sits a single base away. The data belong to a study of Ad26.COV2.S vaccination and SARS-CoV-2 variants (dated by TCRdb to the early 2020s). In terms of the full investigation: Vaccine-arm donors came from COV1001, a multicentre, randomized, double-blind, placebo-controlled phase I-IIa trial of Ad26.COV2.S in healthy adults. Ad26.COV2.S was administered intramuscularly at a dose of 5x10^10 or 1x10^11 viral particles, either as one shot or as two shots given 56 days apart. TCRbeta repertoire sequencing served as the tool for gauging how specific and how broad the SARS-CoV-2-reactive T cell receptors were following Ad26.COV2.S vaccination. A total of 32 samples were included in the TCR-sequenced set, comprising some 20 Ad26.COV2.S vaccine recipients, 5 placebo recipients and 8 SARS-CoV-2 convalescent individuals. Trial participants were randomized into five groups of five, in which low-dose or high-dose Ad26.COV2.S was given once or twice, or placebo was given on both occasions. Blinding of investigators to trial group allocation was maintained during experiments and outcome assessment.

The research as a whole found: The authors noted that total T cell responses may have been underestimated by the TCR breadth and depth analyses. Vaccine and placebo recipients had comparable non-spike TCR breadth, which fits with the vaccine containing only spike. Higher spike-specific TCR breadth was observed in Ad26.COV2.S recipients than in placebo recipients (P = 0.0014). The study lacked the statistical power to compare responses across vaccine doses or regimens. Substantial breadth of spike-specific CD8+ and CD4+ T cell responses was reported after vaccination.

The treatment or condition label for this specimen denotes: about 20 received Ad26.COV2.S at low or high dose, single or two shots; about 5 received placebo; per-sample allocation not given. Repertoires of vaccine and placebo recipients were sequenced from samples taken on day 63 after the first injection. Between 29 July and 7 August 2020, Cohort 1b enrolled about two dozen adults aged 18-55 years at one site in Boston, USA. Ad26.COV2.S was a replication-incompetent adenovirus type 26 vector that expressed a prefusion-stabilized SARS-CoV-2 spike protein derived from the original Wuhan strain. CDR1 and CDR2 are drawn from the germline V gene: SGHRS, YFSETQ. From the cysteine through the phenylalanine, the CDR3 covers 15 amino acids. The DNA shown is the 45-base CDR3, in frame from base 1. At the junction V is shortened by 0 bases and J by 0 bases, with 8 bases in between. The immunoSEQ Assay was used to sequence TCRbeta CDR3 regions. After extraction, genomic DNA underwent amplification by bias-controlled multiplex PCR, followed by high-throughput sequencing. The original methods were these. Collapsing and filtering of sequences were performed to quantify the absolute abundance of each unique TCRbeta CDR3 region. T cell fraction was estimated by normalization of TCRbeta template counts to usable DNA, with usable DNA being measured through amplification of reference genes present in all nucleated cells. Repertoire TCRs were annotated as SARS-CoV-2-specific when V gene, CDR3 amino acid sequence and J gene were exactly matched to a known reactive TCR set. The reference SARS-CoV-2 TCR set came from MIRA and was filtered for enrichment in COVID-19-positive ImmuneCODE repertoires, removing public or cross-reactive TCRs. Using the MIRA antigens, annotated TCRs were further analysed by specific ORF or by position within an ORF. Depth was the summed frequency of annotated unique rearrangements, while breadth was defined as annotated unique rearrangements over total unique productive rearrangements. Two-sided Wilcoxon rank-sum tests were applied when comparing TCR breadth between groups. TCRdb mirrors the immuneACCESS table, restricted to in-frame sequences. Some clones are absent from its copies; in checked studies, under half trace to an unresolved V gene, and the reason for the others is unknown. Clone size and the V and J calls come from that table; the DNA yielded D and trimming. The sample records 400,000 to 500,000 clones, approximately 90% of which are singletons. About 3.5% of the sample lies in the top ten.

Sequences were derived from peripheral blood, sampled in a trial of Ad26.COV2.S vaccine versus placebo. The chain couples TRBV5-1 to TRBJ2-3, with TRBD2 as a weak D call on 5 bases. This sequence originates from a person between 18 and 59 years old who received the Ad26.COV2.S COVID-19 vaccine or a placebo. Here is the DNA: TGCGCCAGCAGCTTGGATCCGGGGAGCACAGATACGCAGTATTTT. Its protein is CASSLDPGSTDTQYF.